The 13 T cell receptor beta chains below come from one sample, sequenced in a study of beta chain features in type 1 diabetes. Expressed TCRB transcripts were sequenced because the isolated RNA had all been reverse transcribed beforehand. Clones were sequenced by immunoSEQ multiplex PCR, and TCRdb holds only the in-frame ones, with some missing. The table lists 150,000 to 200,000 clones, 6% to 9% of them singletons. No antigen is known for these receptors. Overall study findings and caveats: Shorter TCRB CDR3s, moderately but significantly so, were found in Type 1 diabetes patients in all four CD4+ subsets.

The sample was central memory CD4+ T cells from blood. The receptors originated from a man aged 18 to 29 with type 1 diabetes.

The chain's CDR3 is CASRASGIGTETQYF. CDR3 sequence (DNA): TGTGCCAGCAGGGCTAGCGGGATTGGGACGGAGACCCAGTACTTC. V and J are TRBV7-9 and TRBJ2-5, with 9 bases lining up with TRBD2. The CDR3 loop spans 15 amino acids. V was pared by 6 bases and J by 5 bases, with 10 bases of the junction left unmatched. Germline V lookup: CDR1 SEHNR, CDR2 FQNEAQ (reference sequence). Using reference TRBV7-9 and TRBJ2-5 for the parts outside the CDR3, the full variable domain is DTGVSQNPRHKITKRGQNVTFRCDPISEHNRLYWYRQTLGQGPEFLTYFQNEAQLEKSRLLSDRFSAERPKGSFSTLEIQRTEQGDSAMYLCASRASGIGTETQYFGPGTRLLVL.

V is TRBV6-5 and J is TRBJ2-3; 12 nucleotides align to TRBD2. Germline V CDR1 and CDR2: MNHEY, SVGAGI. Losses at the gene ends were 3 bases for V and 13 bases for J; bases not matched to a gene: 11. The CDR3 consists of 15 residues. The CDR3 nucleotides read TGTGCCAGCAGTTATCTAGCGGGGGGGGCCCCCGATGAGTATTTT. It codes for CASSYLAGGAPDEYF.

This clone was counted many times. The chain links TRBV28 to TRBJ2-4, with D unclear. This CDR3 spans 16 amino acids. The ends were cut back, 5 bases at V and 0 bases at J, with 14 bases in the middle. Germline V gives CDR1 MDHEN, CDR2 SYDVKM. The CDR3 nucleotides are TGTGCCAGCAGTCTTGAGCTAGACCCAGCCAAAAACATTCAGTACTTC. Encoded protein: CASSLELDPAKNIQYF.

The chain has TRBV25-1 and TRBJ2-7; 10 bases agree with TRBD1. This CDR3 has 15 residues. The junction had 10 bases not matched to a gene; V was cut back by 4 bases and J by 7 bases. Per the germline V gene, CDR1 is MGHDK and CDR2 is SYGVNS. CDR3 loop: CASSADRGRSREQYF. The CDR3 DNA reads TGTGCCAGCAGTGCAGACAGGGGGCGGTCGAGGGAGCAGTACTTC.

This clone came up a few times. The chain has TRBV10-2 and TRBJ1-5; no firm D call. V was cut by 8 bases and J by 5 bases, with 13 bases left in between. This CDR3 is built from 13 residues. Germline V CDR1 and CDR2: WSHSY, SAAADI. The CDR3 coding sequence is TGCGCCAGCCGTCGTTCGGTTGATCAGCCCCAGCATTTT. As protein: CASRRSVDQPQHF.

The V call is TRBV7-9, the J call TRBJ1-1, with a weak D call TRBD1 (6 bases). Trimming shortened V by 3 bases and J by 6 bases, and 17 bases separated the two germline ends. The CDR3 is made up of 15 amino acids. The V gene's germline CDR1 is SEHNR and CDR2 FQNEAQ (reference sequence). CDR3 protein: CASSLGTSREAEAFF. Here the CDR3 DNA reads TGTGCCAGCAGCTTGGGGACATCGCGTGAGGCTGAAGCTTTCTTT.

The CDR3 sequence: CASSKGTSGALEQFF. CDR3 coding DNA: TGTGCCAGTAGTAAAGGGACTAGCGGGGCCTTGGAGCAGTTCTTC. The V and J genes are TRBV19 and TRBJ2-1; TRBD2 agrees at 13 bases. The V and J ends lost 4 bases and 10 bases, in that order; junction bases with no gene match: 7. CDR3 length: 15 residues. Per the germline V gene, CDR1 is LNHDA and CDR2 is SQIVND (reference sequence).

This clone turned up a few times. V gene TRBV5-4 combines with J gene TRBJ2-1, with a weak D call TRBD2 (5 bases). V was shortened by 4 bases and J by 4 bases, with 12 bases between the two germline ends. Germline V gene data show CDR1 as SGHNT and CDR2 as YYREEE (reference sequence). This CDR3 has 14 residues. The CDR3 DNA is TGTGCCAGCAGCCTGGACTTTCAATACAATGAGCAGTTCTTC. Translated, it gives CASSLDFQYNEQFF.

The chain carries TRBV15 and TRBJ1-2; D is uncertain. With 0 bases removed from V and 3 bases from J, the gap between germline ends came to 11 bases. This CDR3 is built from 15 residues. Germline V gene data show CDR1 as LNHNV and CDR2 as YYDKDF (reference sequence). This CDR3 is CATSRDLGQYYGYTF. The CDR3, as DNA: TGTGCCACCAGCAGAGATCTTGGGCAGTACTATGGCTACACCTTC.

The chain couples TRBV6-6 to TRBJ2-7; D might be TRBD1 (5 bases). Per germline, CDR1 MNHNY and CDR2 SVGAGI (reference sequence). The CDR3 has 12 amino acids. V was pared by 6 bases and J by 6 bases, with 12 bases between. CDR3 amino acids: CASSPTQGEQYF. CDR3 bases: TGTGCCAGCAGCCCGACTCAGGGCGAGCAGTACTTC.

This clone was recorded a few times. The rearrangement links TRBV14 to TRBJ2-1, with no clear D. The CDR3 contains 13 residues. Per germline, CDR1 SGHDN and CDR2 FVKESK. Trimming stripped 4 bases from V and 0 bases from J, with 4 bases between. The CDR3 nucleotides are TGTGCCAGCAGCCGGAGCTCCTACAATGAGCAGTTCTTC. Translation gives CASSRSSYNEQFF.

In this sample, this clone turned up a few times. V usage is TRBV5-6 and J usage is TRBJ1-6, with TRBD1 matching over 9 bases. Germline CDR1 is SGHDT and CDR2 is YYEEEE. This CDR3 region has 15 residues. The J segment lost 11 bases and the V segment lost 1 base, leaving 7 bases of the junction unmatched. The CDR3 DNA is TGTGCCAGCAGCTTGTTCGGGACAGGGCTTCCACCCCTCCACTTT. Translated, it gives CASSLFGTGLPPLHF.

This clone has more than one count but fewer than ten. Other DNA sequences from this sample encode an identical CDR3 as well. The rearrangement links TRBV18 to TRBJ2-1, with D maybe TRBD2 (6 bases). The germline CDR1 and CDR2 sequences are KGHSH and LQKENI. The CDR3 is made up of 15 amino acids. V shed 0 bases and J shed 5 bases, with 11 bases lying between them. The CDR3 spells CASSPPSGTHNEQFF. CDR3 in DNA: TGTGCCAGCTCACCACCTAGCGGAACCCACAATGAGCAGTTCTTC.